These 7 T cell receptor beta chains came from one sample sequenced in a study of cytomegalovirus exposure and HLA in healthy donors (dated by TCRdb to 2016 to 2017). The library was generated by the immunoSEQ multiplex PCR assay. For the multiplex PCR, a mixture combining 60 forward primers for TCR Vbeta segments and 13 reverse primers for TCR Jbeta segments was used. The immuneACCESS repertoire file appears here via TCRdb, limited to in-frame rearrangements. These files lack a portion of the clones; in checked studies, under half of the deficit traces to unresolved V genes, and the cause of the others is not known. The sample data list about 150,000 clones, and around 81% of these were observed just once. The top ten hold over 5% of the sample. Sequenced input: PBMCs. These receptors all come from a woman between 40 and 55 years old in good health and CMV-seropositive.

The V gene is TRBV5-5, the J gene TRBJ1-5, with 9 bases aligning to TRBD1. CDR1 is SGHKS, CDR2 YYEKEE, per germline (reference sequence). Germline trimming cut 2 bases from V and 3 bases from J; bases unmatched to any gene: 6. This CDR3 has 16 residues. In nucleotides, the CDR3 is TGTGCCAGCAGCTTAGGGACAGGGTGGGACAATCAGCCCCAGCATTTT. Its protein is CASSLGTGWDNQPQHF.

The V call is TRBV19, the J call TRBJ1-2; 7 nucleotides match TRBD1. Germline CDR1 and CDR2: LNHDA and SQIVND (reference sequence). The CDR3 extends over 13 amino acids. Trimming removed 6 bases from V and 4 bases from J; junction bases left unmatched: 5. This chain's CDR3 is CASRLPGGYGYTF. The DNA for the CDR3 is TGTGCCAGTAGACTACCAGGGGGCTATGGCTACACCTTC.

By sample fraction, this clone is medium-sized. The chain uses TRBV28 and TRBJ2-1; 9 nucleotides line up with TRBD1. This CDR3 has 14 amino acids. J lost 6 bases, V lost 6 bases, and 6 bases had no gene match. Germline V gives CDR1 MDHEN, CDR2 SYDVKM. The CDR3 nucleotides are TGTGCCAGCAGGACGGGACAGGGTGTCAATGAGCAGTTCTTC. Its protein product is CASRTGQGVNEQFF.

This clone turned up a few times. The rearrangement uses TRBV4-2 and TRBJ2-7, with a possible D match to TRBD2 (5 bases). Germline V gene sequence: CDR1 LGHNA, CDR2 YNFKEQ. The V gene lost 3 bases and the J gene lost 0 bases, with 12 bases spanning the gap. This CDR3 region has 15 residues. As DNA, the CDR3 is TGTGCCAGCAGCCATTCGAGCGAGGGCTCCTACGAGCAGTACTTC. Protein sequence: CASSHSSEGSYEQYF.

This clone was found once. V gene TRBV5-1 combines with J gene TRBJ2-3, with 7 bases matching TRBD2. This CDR3 comprises 15 residues. Germline assignment: CDR1 SGHRS and CDR2 YFSETQ. Trimming took 0 bases from V and 4 from J; bases not matched to a gene: 5. The CDR3 nucleotides are TGCGCCAGCAGCTTGGAGGATGGGAGGGCAGATACGCAGTATTTT. Protein: CASSLEDGRADTQYF.

The V and J genes are TRBV2 and TRBJ1-1; 7 bases are shared with TRBD1. V shed 5 bases, J shed 0 bases, and the junction held 0 bases outside the gene matches. Germline assignment: CDR1 SNHLY and CDR2 FYNNEI. The CDR3 is 13 amino acids. The CDR3 nucleotides are TGTGCCAGCAGTAGGGGGCTGAACACTGAAGCTTTCTTT. Translating it yields CASSRGLNTEAFF. The variable domain in full, completed from reference TRBV2 and TRBJ1-1, reads EPEVTQTPSHQVTQMGQEVILRCVPISNHLYFYWYRQILGQKVEFLVSFYNNEISEKSEIFDDQFSVERPDGSNFTLKIRSTKLEDSAMYFCASSRGLNTEAFFGQGTRLTVV.

The chain carries TRBV14 and TRBJ1-1; TRBD1 matches at 7 bases. Unmatched junction bases numbered 8, after V lost 3 bases and J lost 1 base. In germline, CDR1 is SGHDN, CDR2 FVKESK. The CDR3 has 16 residues. The CDR3 coding sequence is TGTGCCAGCAGCCATAGAGGGGGCAGGAGGAACACTGAAGCTTTCTTT. This sequence encodes CASSHRGGRRNTEAFF.